The T cell receptor beta chain under discussion was sequenced for a study of Tregs in tolerant kidney transplant recipients (dated by TCRdb to the late 2010s). Background for the entire study: TCRbeta sequencing was used in the study to identify donor-specific regulatory T cells before combined kidney and bone marrow transplantation, and the identified cells were then tracked after transplant. The full study reports these points: Expanding Tregs with activated donor B cells appeared to identify the most biologically relevant and donor-specific TCRbeta repertoire. Biological reproducibility was not directly assessed, although technical replication error appeared to be minimal. For some patients, the PCR primers changed as time went on, which meant samples from those patients could not be compared with one another at the nucleotide level. Because the study included only a small number of patients, the results must be confirmed in larger populations and under other immunosuppression protocols. In tolerant patients, donor-specific Tregs expanded more than Tregs overall, which suggests antigen-driven rather than nonspecific expansion.

The V and J ends are trimmed by 7 bases and 3 bases, leaving 9 bases between them. The cysteine opens and the phenylalanine closes a CDR3 of 12 amino acids. Just the 36-base CDR3 DNA is kept, in frame starting at base 1. CDR1 and CDR2, looked up from the germline V gene (reference sequence), are LNHDA and SQIVND. Details on this clone: Its antigen is not yet known. Nothing much larger sits one base from this clone, and base qualities are not available.

Genomic DNA was extracted from sorted cells with the QIAGEN DNeasy Blood and Tissue Kit for TCRbeta CDR3 sequencing. High-throughput TCRbeta CDR3 sequencing, which included PCR amplification with bias correction and internal controls, was done commercially through immunoSEQ. The authors' pipeline ran thus. Unique productive TCRbeta sequences were defined by CDR3 nucleotide sequence where primers matched, and otherwise by CDR3 amino acid sequence together with Vbeta and Jbeta genes. As a correction for sorting error, sequences shared between sorted populations at a frequency ratio of 2:1 or less were discarded, and the remaining shared sequences were assigned to the higher population. A sequence was defined as donor-reactive if the sequence was expanded at least 5-fold in CFSE-low cells compared with unstimulated cells and had a frequency of at least 0.01% in CFSE-low cells. Repertoire divergence was quantified by Jensen-Shannon divergence calculated from the top 100 TCRbeta sequences ranked by frequency. For samples with multiple sequencing runs, sorting error was corrected in each run separately before the runs were combined. As stored in TCRdb, this immuneACCESS dataset retains in-frame rearrangements with V and J assigned. A fraction of the clones does not appear; measured against another copy, unresolved V genes explain less than half of the discrepancy, and the remainder lacks a known reason. The V and J calls and clone size are taken from that table; D and trimming were inferred from the DNA. This sample has around 86,000 clones in its table, and more than 85% of those were observed once. The ten top clones hold about 1.6% of the sample.

Related donors were used in the transplants with nonmyeloablative bone marrow transplantation, and mixed chimerism was transient in the human trials. Thawed PBMCs were FACS-sorted into unstimulated Tregs (CD4+CD25+CD127-), CD4+ non-Tregs (CD4+CD25-), CD4 cells and CD8 cells. The patients were several recipients of combined kidney and bone marrow transplants from the ITN036ST trial, and samples were available only from these trial subjects. Healthy control blood was processed to PBMCs with a Ficoll density gradient and then cryopreserved, whereas patient PBMCs were collected both before and after transplant.

The chain is encoded by TRBV19 joined to TRBJ1-1; the D gene is perhaps TRBD1, from 5 matching bases. This specimen was CD4+ T cells from blood (PBMCs), taken 24 months after the transplant. The receptor was derived from a human patient who received a combined kidney and bone marrow transplant. After a transplant, certain T cells may trace back to the graft donor. The sequenced DNA: TGTGCCAGTATAGGCAGGGACACTGAAGCTTTCTTT. The translation is CASIGRDTEAFF.